This TCR beta chain was recorded in a study of neurological immune-mediated disorders. This clonotype was seen repeatedly, ten times or more. TCRdb fed the 5' RACE reads into MiXCR, producing one record per CDR3 protein. The table shows roughly 60,000 distinct CDR3 sequences, with 11% occurring only once. The CDR3 contains 16 residues. V gave up 3 bases and J gave up 5 bases; unmatched junction bases: 11. Germline loops: CDR1 DFQATT, CDR2 SNEGSKA (reference sequence). This chain connects TRBV20-1 to TRBJ2-2, with 8 positions matching TRBD1. Sequenced input: PBMCs. The origin of this receptor is a man between 60 and 75 years old in good health. CDR3 in DNA: TGCAGTGCTAGGAAGGCAGGGGGCATTCGGACCGGGGAGCTGTTTTTT. As protein: CSARKAGGIRTGELFF.